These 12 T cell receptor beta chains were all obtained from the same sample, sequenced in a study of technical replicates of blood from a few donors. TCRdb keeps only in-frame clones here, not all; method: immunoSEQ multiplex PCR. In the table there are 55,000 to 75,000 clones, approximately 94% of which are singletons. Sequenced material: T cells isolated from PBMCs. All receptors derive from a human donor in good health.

CDR3 nucleotides: TGTGCCAGCAGCTTAAACGGGAGGCGCTCCTACAATGAGCAGTTCTTC. Translated: CASSLNGRRSYNEQFF. The V gene is TRBV7-3, the J gene TRBJ2-1, with TRBD2 matching 7 bases. The V gene's germline CDR1 is SGHTA and CDR2 FQGTGA. CDR3 size: 16 residues. Trimming at V came to 1 base and at J to 0 bases, leaving 3 bases not matched to a gene.

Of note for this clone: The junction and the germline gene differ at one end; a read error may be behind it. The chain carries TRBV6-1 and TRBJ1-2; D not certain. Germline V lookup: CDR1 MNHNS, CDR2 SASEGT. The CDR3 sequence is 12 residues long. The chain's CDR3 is CASRVVNYGYTF. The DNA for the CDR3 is TGTGCCAGCAGGGTCGTTAACTACGGCTACACCTTC.

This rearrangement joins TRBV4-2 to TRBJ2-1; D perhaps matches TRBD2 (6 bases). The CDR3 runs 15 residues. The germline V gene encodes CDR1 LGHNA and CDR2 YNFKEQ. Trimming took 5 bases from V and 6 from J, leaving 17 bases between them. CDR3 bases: TGTGCCAGCAGCTACAGACTAGGAAGCTCCAATGAGCAGTTCTTC. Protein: CASSYRLGSSNEQFF.

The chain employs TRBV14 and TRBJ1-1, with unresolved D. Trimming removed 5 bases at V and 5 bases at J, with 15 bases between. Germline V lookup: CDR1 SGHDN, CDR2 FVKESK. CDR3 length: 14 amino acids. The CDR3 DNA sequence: TGTGCCAGCAGCTTACAACAAGGAGTGACTGAAGCTTTCTTT. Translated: CASSLQQGVTEAFF.

In nucleotides, the CDR3 is TGTGCCAGCAGTTTAAGGGGGACAAGTCCCTCCTACGAGCAGTACTTC. Protein product: CASSLRGTSPSYEQYF. The chain uses TRBV28 and TRBJ2-7; tentatively, D is TRBD1 (6 bases). Germline V gene sequence: CDR1 MDHEN, CDR2 SYDVKM. The CDR3 consists of 16 residues. Trimming cost V 2 bases and J 0 bases, with 14 bases left between them.

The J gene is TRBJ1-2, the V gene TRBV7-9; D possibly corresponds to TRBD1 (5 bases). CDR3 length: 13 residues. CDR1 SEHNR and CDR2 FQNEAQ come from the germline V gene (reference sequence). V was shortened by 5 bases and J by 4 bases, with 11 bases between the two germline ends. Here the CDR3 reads CASSATGVYGYTF. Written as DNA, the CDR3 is TGTGCCAGCAGCGCTACAGGAGTCTATGGCTACACCTTC.

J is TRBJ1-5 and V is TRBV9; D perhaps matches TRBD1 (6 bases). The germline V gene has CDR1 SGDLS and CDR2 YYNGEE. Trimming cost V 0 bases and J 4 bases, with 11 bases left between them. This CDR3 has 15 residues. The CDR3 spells CASSVGGGINQPQHF. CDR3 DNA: TGTGCCAGCAGCGTAGGAGGGGGTATTAATCAGCCCCAGCATTTT.

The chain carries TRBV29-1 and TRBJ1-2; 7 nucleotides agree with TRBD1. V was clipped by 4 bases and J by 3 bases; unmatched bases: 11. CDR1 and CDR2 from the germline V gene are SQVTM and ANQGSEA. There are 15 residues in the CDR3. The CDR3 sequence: CSVVPRTGFDYGYTF. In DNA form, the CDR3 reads TGCAGCGTTGTTCCAAGGACAGGCTTCGACTATGGCTACACCTTC.

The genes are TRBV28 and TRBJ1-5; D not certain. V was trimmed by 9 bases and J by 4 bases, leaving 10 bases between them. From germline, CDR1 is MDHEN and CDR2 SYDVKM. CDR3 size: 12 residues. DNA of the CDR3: TGTGCCAGTGACACGATGAATCAGCCCCAGCATTTT. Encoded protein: CASDTMNQPQHF.

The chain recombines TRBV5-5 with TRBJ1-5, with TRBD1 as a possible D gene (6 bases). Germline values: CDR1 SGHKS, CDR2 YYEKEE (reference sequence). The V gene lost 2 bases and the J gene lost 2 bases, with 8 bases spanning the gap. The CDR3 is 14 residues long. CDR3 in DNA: TGTGCCAGCAGCTTAGCAGGGGGCAATCAGCCCCAGCATTTT. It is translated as CASSLAGGNQPQHF. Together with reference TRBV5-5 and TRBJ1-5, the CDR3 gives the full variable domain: DAGVTQSPTHLIKTRGQQVTLRCSPISGHKSVSWYQQVLGQGPQFIFQYYEKEERGRGNFPDRFSARQFPNYSSELNVNALLLGDSALYLCASSLAGGNQPQHFGDGTRLSIL.

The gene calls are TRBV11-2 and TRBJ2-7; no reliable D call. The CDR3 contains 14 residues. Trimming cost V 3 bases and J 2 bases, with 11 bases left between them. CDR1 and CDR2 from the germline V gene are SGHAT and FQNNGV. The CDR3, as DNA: TGTGCCAGCAGCTTCGAGCGAACTGCCTACGAGCAGTACTTC. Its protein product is CASSFERTAYEQYF.

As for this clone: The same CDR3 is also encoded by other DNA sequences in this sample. The CDR3 region is CASSFTGNYGYTF. In DNA, the CDR3 is TGTGCCAGCAGCTTCACAGGGAACTATGGCTACACCTTC. The chain is built from TRBV7-9 and TRBJ1-2; possible D gene TRBD1, 6 bases. Germline V gives CDR1 SEHNR, CDR2 FQNEAQ (reference sequence). Trimming cost V 3 bases and J 2 bases, with 7 bases left between them. The CDR3 totals 13 residues.